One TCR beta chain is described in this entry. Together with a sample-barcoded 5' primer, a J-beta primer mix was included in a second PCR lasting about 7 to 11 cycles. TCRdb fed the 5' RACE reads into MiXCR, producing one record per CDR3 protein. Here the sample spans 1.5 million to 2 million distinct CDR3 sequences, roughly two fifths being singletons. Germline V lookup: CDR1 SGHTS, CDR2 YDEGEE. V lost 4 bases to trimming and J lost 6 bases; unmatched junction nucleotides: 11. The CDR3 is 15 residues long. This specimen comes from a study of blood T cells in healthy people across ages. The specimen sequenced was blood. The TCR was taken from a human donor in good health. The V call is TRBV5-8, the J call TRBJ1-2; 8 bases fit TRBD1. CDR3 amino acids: CASSPTGGKRHGYTF. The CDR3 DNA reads TGTGCCAGCAGCCCCACAGGGGGGAAGCGGCATGGCTACACCTTC.